These 30 T cell receptor beta chains share one sample of origin, sequenced in a study of shared clonotypes between healthy human individuals (dated by TCRdb to the early 2020s). The method was the immunoSEQ multiplex PCR assay. TCRdb stores this immuneACCESS table with in-frame sequences only. Part of the clones is absent; in the studies checked, under half of the shortfall reflects unresolved V genes, and no reason is known for the rest. This sample holds roughly 1.5 million clones; approximately 98% were observed only once. Roughly 0.42% of the sample is held by the ten biggest clonotypes. The sample consisted of naive CD4+ T cells sorted from blood. The cell subset or site tag for this specimen amounts to: CD45RA+ positively selected. All receptors derive from a young man in good health.

The chain uses TRBV5-1 and TRBJ2-4; tentative D call: TRBD1 (6 bases). Germline assignment: CDR1 SGHRS and CDR2 YFSETQ. Trimming took 4 bases from V and 2 from J, leaving 10 bases between them. The CDR3 sequence is 14 residues long. The CDR3 region is CASSPDSTKNIQYF. CDR3 coding DNA: TGCGCCAGCAGCCCGGACAGTACCAAAAACATTCAGTACTTC.

V is TRBV9 and J is TRBJ2-3; D unclear. In germline, CDR1 is SGDLS, CDR2 YYNGEE. Trimming cost V 0 bases and J 2 bases, with 7 bases left between them. The CDR3 has 14 amino acids. The CDR3 bases are TGTGCCAGCAGCGTAGGTCCCCTCACAGATACGCAGTATTTT. This codes for CASSVGPLTDTQYF.

The chain couples TRBV19 to TRBJ2-7; TRBD1 matches 11 bases. The germline gives CDR1 LNHDA, CDR2 SQIVND (reference sequence). The CDR3 consists of 14 residues. Trimming cost V 5 bases and J 4 bases; bases outside gene matches: 4. The DNA for the CDR3 is TGTGCCAGTAGTCCGGACAGGGGGCTGTACGAGCAGTACTTC. Protein: CASSPDRGLYEQYF.

The gene calls are TRBV27 and TRBJ2-5; D is uncertain. CDR1 and CDR2 from the germline V gene are MNHEY and SMNVEV (reference sequence). Between the trimmed V and J ends, which lost 5 bases and 2 bases, there was a span of 18 bases. The CDR3 length is 16 residues. CDR3 nucleotide sequence: TGTGCCAGCAGTCCTTCCCCCGCTTCGAAACAAGAGACCCAGTACTTC. It yields the protein CASSPSPASKQETQYF.

The V and J genes are TRBV5-4 and TRBJ2-2, with D perhaps TRBD1 (6 bases). This CDR3 has 15 residues. Trimming took off 2 bases at V and 5 bases at J, with 13 bases between the two ends. Germline assignment: CDR1 SGHNT and CDR2 YYREEE (reference sequence). The CDR3 DNA follows: TGTGCCAGCAGCTTAGGCCAGGGGTGGACCGGGGAGCTGTTTTTT. As protein: CASSLGQGWTGELFF.

A single count supports this clone. The chain recombines TRBV6-5 with TRBJ1-3; TRBD1 is a possible D gene (5 bases). The CDR3 length is 15 residues. Trimming shortened V by 8 bases and J by 1 base, and 15 bases separated the two germline ends. Germline values: CDR1 MNHEY, CDR2 SVGAGI. This CDR3 reads CASAVTAYSGNTIYF. The CDR3, as DNA: TGTGCCAGCGCGGTGACAGCCTATTCTGGAAACACCATATATTTT.

As concerns this clone: Other DNA sequences in this specimen translate into the identical CDR3. This chain uses TRBV5-6 with TRBJ2-7; D might be TRBD2 (5 bases). Trimming left V 2 bases short and J 0 bases short, with 9 bases between. CDR3 length equals 14 residues. Germline values: CDR1 SGHDT, CDR2 YYEEEE. Here the CDR3 reads CASSLGRVSYEQYF. CDR3 sequence (DNA): TGTGCCAGCAGCTTAGGGCGGGTCTCCTACGAGCAGTACTTC.

This chain links TRBV5-1 with TRBJ2-5, with D possibly being TRBD1 or TRBD2 (5 bases each). V dropped 3 bases and J dropped 2 bases, with 14 bases sitting between them. Germline V CDR1 and CDR2: SGHRS, YFSETQ. This CDR3 is built from 15 residues. The CDR3 loop reads CASSWDMGRQETQYF. The CDR3 coding sequence is TGCGCCAGCAGCTGGGATATGGGACGGCAAGAGACCCAGTACTTC. Looking up the rest from reference TRBV5-1 and TRBJ2-5 gives the full variable domain: KAGVTQTPRYLIKTRGQQVTLSCSPISGHRSVSWYQQTPGQGLQFLFEYFSETQRNKGNFPGRFSGRQFSNSRSEMNVSTLELGDSALYLCASSWDMGRQETQYFGPGTRLLVL.

The gene calls are TRBV19 and TRBJ2-5; D is ambiguous. In germline, CDR1 is LNHDA, CDR2 SQIVND (reference sequence). Trimming removed 4 bases from V and 11 bases from J, with 11 bases in between. The CDR3 runs 11 residues. For the CDR3, the DNA is TGTGCCAGTAGTACCCCTAGGGTGCAGTACTTC. Translating gives CASSTPRVQYF.

This clone came up once. V is TRBV18 and J is TRBJ2-2, with TRBD2 matching over 12 bases. V gave up 3 bases and J gave up 0 bases; unmatched junction bases: 5. Germline CDR1 is KGHSH and CDR2 is LQKENI. The CDR3 totals 18 residues. CDR3 protein: CASSPLAGGTANTGELFF. The DNA for the CDR3 is TGTGCCAGCTCACCCCTAGCGGGAGGGACCGCGAACACCGGGGAGCTGTTTTTT.

This clone came up once. The chain is built from TRBV7-9 and TRBJ1-3; possible D gene TRBD1, 6 bases. V was trimmed by 8 bases and J by 2 bases, leaving 13 bases between them. Germline loops: CDR1 SEHNR, CDR2 FQNEAQ (reference sequence). The CDR3 length is 14 residues. This CDR3 is CASARGEAGNTIYF. The CDR3 nucleotides are TGTGCCAGCGCTAGGGGGGAGGCTGGAAACACCATATATTTT.

V gene TRBV18 combines with J gene TRBJ1-4; D remains ambiguous. The germline gives CDR1 KGHSH, CDR2 LQKENI. The CDR3 covers 14 residues. Between the trimmed V and J ends, which lost 4 bases and 4 bases, there was a span of 10 bases. CDR3 residues: CASSLTGNNEKLFF. DNA of the CDR3: TGTGCCAGCTCACTTACGGGGAATAATGAAAAACTGTTTTTT.

CDR3 DNA: TGTGCCAGCAGTGAATCAGGGGGCATCTACGAGCAGTACTTC. Protein sequence: CASSESGGIYEQYF. The rearrangement uses TRBV25-1 and TRBJ2-7, with 8 bases that match TRBD1. This CDR3 has 14 amino acids. Germline V CDR1 and CDR2: MGHDK, SYGVNS. J lost 3 bases, V lost 1 base, and 2 bases had no gene match.

The rearrangement joins TRBV12-1 to TRBJ2-3; the table's D call, TRBD1, has no DNA check behind it. TRBV12-1 counts as a pseudogene. The CDR3 is 14 amino acids. The CDR3 region is CASSLWTGTDTQYF. The CDR3 region has the DNA TGTGCCAGCAGCTTGTGGACAGGCACAGATACGCAGTATTTT.

In nucleotides, the CDR3 is TGTGCCAGCAGCCGGGCGGGACAGTCCTACGAGCAGTACTTC. This codes for CASSRAGQSYEQYF. The rearrangement uses TRBV11-2 and TRBJ2-7; D is possibly TRBD1 (7 bases). CDR3 length equals 14 residues. Germline V CDR1 and CDR2: SGHAT, FQNNGV. Trimming removed 5 bases at V and 1 base at J, with 12 bases between. The entire variable domain, with the rest obtained from reference TRBV11-2 and TRBJ2-7, is as follows: EAGVAQSPRYKIIEKRQSVAFWCNPISGHATLYWYQQILGQGPKLLIQFQNNGVVDDSQLPKDRFSAERLKGVDSTLKIQPAKLEDSAVYLCASSRAGQSYEQYFGPGTRLTVT.

The gene calls are TRBV5-1 and TRBJ2-5; D is uncertain. V gave up 0 bases and J gave up 6 bases, with 21 bases separating them. The CDR3 contains 17 residues. CDR1 is SGHRS, CDR2 YFSETQ, per germline. The CDR3 sequence: CASSLDGRQNKWKTQYF. The CDR3 DNA sequence: TGCGCCAGCAGCTTGGACGGGCGTCAGAATAAATGGAAGACCCAGTACTTC.

Notes on this clone: Other DNA sequences in this sample translate to the same CDR3. The gene calls are TRBV29-1 and TRBJ1-1; 7 bases align to TRBD1. The CDR3 consists of 13 residues. The V segment lost 4 bases and the J segment 0 bases; nucleotides outside the gene matches: 2. CDR1 is SQVTM and CDR2 is ANQGSEA in the germline V gene. This CDR3 is CSVGGQLNTEAFF. The CDR3 DNA sequence: TGCAGCGTTGGGGGACAGTTGAACACTGAAGCTTTCTTT.

The DNA of the CDR3 is TGTGCCAGCAGTGAACTCAGGAGAAGTAATGAAAAACTGTTTTTT. Protein product: CASSELRRSNEKLFF. The chain combines TRBV25-1 with TRBJ1-4; no firm D call. Germline V lookup: CDR1 MGHDK, CDR2 SYGVNS. This CDR3 contains 15 residues. Trimming took 2 bases from V and 4 from J, leaving 11 bases between them. The whole variable domain, remainder taken from reference TRBV25-1 and TRBJ1-4, is EADIYQTPRYLVIGTGKKITLECSQTMGHDKMYWYQQDPGMELHLIHYSYGVNSTEKGDLSSESTVSRIRTEHFPLTLESARPSHTSQYLCASSELRRSNEKLFFGSGTQLSVL.

Turning to this clone: The same CDR3 also results from other DNA sequences found in this sample. The genes are TRBV29-1 and TRBJ2-7; D may be TRBD1 or TRBD2 (5 bases each). The CDR3 runs to 12 residues. Germline V gene data show CDR1 as SQVTM and CDR2 as ANQGSEA. V gave up 4 bases and J gave up 3 bases, with 10 bases separating them. CDR3 in DNA: TGCAGCGTTGGAGAGGGGTTCTACGAGCAGTACTTC. Protein sequence: CSVGEGFYEQYF.

About this clone: Other DNA sequences in the same sample also yield this CDR3. V usage is TRBV5-1 and J usage is TRBJ2-7; D is undetermined. Germline values: CDR1 SGHRS, CDR2 YFSETQ. This CDR3 spans 13 amino acids. V lost 2 bases and J lost 1, with 7 bases in between. The CDR3 region is CASSLGASYEQYF. Written as DNA, the CDR3 is TGCGCCAGCAGCTTAGGAGCATCCTACGAGCAGTACTTC.

The chain is built from TRBV5-1 and TRBJ2-1, with D hard to call. The CDR3 extends over 15 amino acids. Germline-derived CDR1 and CDR2 are SGHRS and YFSETQ. The V gene lost 0 bases and the J gene lost 2 bases, with 9 bases spanning the gap. The CDR3 nucleotides are TGCGCCAGCAGCTTGGAAGACTTGACCTACAATGAGCAGTTCTTC. Protein sequence: CASSLEDLTYNEQFF.

This clone appeared a single time. The V gene is TRBV2, the J gene TRBJ2-4; possible D gene TRBD2, 6 bases. Per the germline V gene, CDR1 is SNHLY and CDR2 is FYNNEI. Trimming removed 6 bases at V and 9 bases at J, with 15 bases between. The CDR3 sequence is 13 residues long. The CDR3 spells CASRNTDGGIQYF. The CDR3 DNA reads as TGTGCCAGCAGAAACACCGACGGGGGCATTCAGTACTTC.

In its sample, this clone was seen once. The chain carries TRBV11-2 and TRBJ2-7; no clear D gene. CDR3 length: 13 residues. Germline-derived CDR1 and CDR2 are SGHAT and FQNNGV. V was cut by 6 bases and J by 2 bases, with 11 bases left in between. The CDR3, as DNA: TGTGCCAGCAGGTTGGGGATCACCTACGAGCAGTACTTC. Encoded protein: CASRLGITYEQYF.

V gene TRBV6-4 combines with J gene TRBJ2-2, with a weak D call TRBD2 (5 bases). Germline-derived CDR1 and CDR2 are MRHNA and SNTAGT. The CDR3 sequence is 13 residues long. Trimming pared 6 bases from V and 4 bases from J, leaving 9 bases between. In DNA form, the CDR3 reads TGTGCCAGCAGGGAGGTGGGCACCGGGGAGCTGTTTTTT. This encodes CASREVGTGELFF.

The rearrangement links TRBV9 to TRBJ2-7; TRBD1 agrees at 8 bases. CDR3 length: 16 amino acids. Germline CDR1 and CDR2: SGDLS and YYNGEE. V lost 0 bases and J lost 6; bases outside the gene matches: 11. CDR3 protein: CASSVVRPGGRCEQYF. The CDR3 nucleotides are TGTGCCAGCAGCGTAGTTCGGCCAGGGGGCCGGTGCGAGCAGTACTTC. The full variable domain, rest sourced from reference TRBV9 and TRBJ2-7, is DSGVTQTPKHLITATGQRVTLRCSPRSGDLSVYWYQQSLDQGLQFLIQYYNGEERAKGNILERFSAQQFPDLHSELNLSSLELGDSALYFCASSVVRPGGRCEQYFGPGTRLTVT.

This clone occurred once. V and J are TRBV5-3 and TRBJ2-7, with D possibly matching TRBD2 (5 bases). TRBV5-3 has ORF status, its function being uncertain. The CDR3 length is 9 residues. DNA of the CDR3: TGTGTTGCGGGCTACGAGCAGTACTTC. This encodes CVAGYEQYF.

This chain connects TRBV11-2 to TRBJ2-1; 8 positions agree with TRBD1. The CDR3 is made up of 14 amino acids. J lost 6 bases, V lost 7 bases, and 8 bases had no gene match. Germline V gene lookup returns CDR1 SGHAT and CDR2 FQNNGV. DNA of the CDR3: TGTGCCAGCATCACCGGACAGGGTGCCAATGAGCAGTTCTTC. This gives the protein CASITGQGANEQFF.

A word on this clone: The identical CDR3 is also encoded by other nucleotide sequences in the sample. The chain joins TRBV18 to TRBJ1-1; 9 bases map to TRBD1. V gave up 6 bases and J gave up 2 bases; unmatched junction bases: 7. The germline V gene has CDR1 KGHSH and CDR2 LQKENI. The CDR3 is 15 residues long. CDR3 in DNA: TGTGCCAGCTCCCCCGGACAGGGGCTTAACACTGAAGCTTTCTTT. The encoded protein is CASSPGQGLNTEAFF.

The rearrangement links TRBV5-4 to TRBJ2-5; unclear D gene. Germline values: CDR1 SGHNT, CDR2 YYREEE (reference sequence). This CDR3 has 17 amino acids. Trimming removed 0 bases at V and 10 bases at J, with 25 bases between. The DNA for the CDR3 is TGTGCCAGCAGCTTGGAACAGTCCCCTACGAGTCTTAGGGACCAGTACTTC. Its translation: CASSLEQSPTSLRDQYF.

The chain recombines TRBV6-5 with TRBJ1-1; the D gene is possibly TRBD1 (6 bases). The germline V and J ends were trimmed by 6 bases and 1 base, with 9 bases remaining between them. Germline loops: CDR1 MNHEY, CDR2 SVGAGI. The CDR3 runs 13 residues. The CDR3 nucleotides are TGTGCCAGCAGCTCACAGGGGAACACTGAAGCTTTCTTT. Protein: CASSSQGNTEAFF.